This note documents a single T cell receptor beta chain sequence. Its antigen is unidentified. These data originate in a study of CD8+CD57+ T cells in acquired aplastic anemia. Study information: The mean DNA yield obtained from sorted CD4+ and CD8+ cells came to around 3 ug.

Germline V CDR1 and CDR2: LNHDA, SQIVND (reference sequence). The CDR3 totals 14 residues. Losses at the gene ends were 4 bases for V and 1 base for J; bases not matched to a gene: 2. Previously, flow cytometry had revealed CD8+CD57+ cell expansion in the patients chosen for sequencing. All patients had severe acquired aplastic anemia. Study conclusions and caveats: Patients and controls shared 25 to 30 CD8+ CDR3 sequences, highly expressed in patients. Patients were compared with controls for CD8+ Simpson's diversity, and no significant difference emerged.

TCR beta VDJ and CDR3 profiles were obtained from a genomic DNA template. TCRdb recomputed calls from the reads with MiXCR, one row per CDR3 protein. Among fewer than 200,000 distinct CDR3 sequences listed, 45% to 60% were seen once. Sequencing input: sorted CD4+, CD8+, or CD8+CD57+ T cells (not recorded which) from PBMCs. This clonotype was obtained from a human donor with aplastic anemia. The chain joins TRBV19 to TRBJ2-7; 9 nucleotides match TRBD2. The CDR3 here is CASSTAGGSYEQYF. The CDR3, as DNA: TGTGCCAGTAGTACCGCGGGAGGGTCCTACGAGCAGTACTTC. Variable domain in full (rest from reference TRBV19 and TRBJ2-7): DGGITQSPKYLFRKEGQNVTLSCEQNLNHDAMYWYRQDPGQGLRLIYYSQIVNDFQKGDIAEGYSVSREKKESFPLTVTSAQKNPTAFYLCASSTAGGSYEQYFGPGTRLTVT.